Each of the 25 T cell receptor beta chains below was sequenced from the same sample in a study of shared clonotypes between healthy human individuals. Only in-frame clones appear in the TCRdb table, and some are missing; sequencing was by immunoSEQ multiplex PCR. The data contain approximately 500,000 clones, 70% to 80% of them singletons. Sequencing was performed on PBMCs. Every receptor here comes from a woman aged 35 to 49 in good health. Some clones in this sample may be carry-over from other donors' samples.

In the case of this clone: The sample holds other DNA sequences that translate to the same CDR3. The J gene is TRBJ2-7, the V gene TRBV6-5; the D gene is possibly TRBD1 (6 bases). The CDR3 is made up of 14 amino acids. Per germline, CDR1 MNHEY and CDR2 SVGAGI. Deletions cut 0 bases from V and 2 bases from J, with 8 bases between. The CDR3 spells CASSYSEGAYEQYF. The CDR3 DNA sequence: TGTGCCAGCAGTTACTCTGAGGGGGCCTACGAGCAGTACTTC.

This clone was detected ten times or more. CDR3 loop: CASSPKRYEQFF. Written as DNA, the CDR3 is TGTGCCAGCAGCCCGAAGAGGTATGAGCAGTTCTTC. The rearrangement links TRBV7-8 to TRBJ2-1; D gene unclear. The CDR3 has 12 amino acids. The V gene's germline CDR1 is SGHVS and CDR2 FQNEAQ. V lost 5 bases and J 8 bases, leaving 10 bases between the germline ends. Full variable domain (rest looked up from reference TRBV7-8 and TRBJ2-1): GAGVSQSPRYKVAKRGQDVALRCDPISGHVSLFWYQQALGQGPEFLTYFQNEAQLDKSGLPSDRFFAERPEGSVSTLKIQRTQQEDSAVYLCASSPKRYEQFFGPGTRLTVL.

This chain joins TRBV5-6 and TRBJ2-1; 9 nucleotides align to TRBD2. With 3 bases clipped from V and 9 bases from J, the junction kept 10 bases outside the gene matches. The CDR3 runs to 15 residues. Germline loops: CDR1 SGHDT, CDR2 YYEEEE. The CDR3 is CASSSPGLAFFEQFF. CDR3 nucleotide sequence: TGTGCCAGCAGCTCCCCGGGACTAGCTTTTTTTGAGCAGTTCTTC.

Written as DNA, the CDR3 is TGTGCCAGCAGCGTCTTACGAGGGCCATCCTACAATGAGCAGTTCTTC. Its translation is CASSVLRGPSYNEQFF. The chain couples TRBV9 to TRBJ2-1; D is possibly TRBD2 (5 bases). Trimming shortened V by 2 bases and J by 1 base, and 13 bases separated the two germline ends. This CDR3 contains 16 residues. CDR1 is SGDLS and CDR2 is YYNGEE in the germline V gene.

The chain couples TRBV10-3 to TRBJ2-1, with 7 positions matching TRBD2. This CDR3 is 14 amino acids long. V lost 3 bases, J lost 2 bases, and 1 base stayed unmatched. Germline CDR1 and CDR2: ENHRY and SYGVKD. CDR3 sequence reads: CAISDGLAYNEQFF. The CDR3 bases are TGTGCCATCAGTGACGGACTAGCCTACAATGAGCAGTTCTTC.

This rearrangement joins TRBV15 to TRBJ1-5, with 10 bases matching TRBD1. CDR1 is LNHNV and CDR2 is YYDKDF in the germline V gene (reference sequence). There are 16 residues in the CDR3. V lost 5 bases and J lost 7; bases outside the gene matches: 11. The DNA for the CDR3 is TGTGCCACCAGCCCTCGGGACAGGGGTTCTCCACAGCCCCAGCATTTT. It yields the protein CATSPRDRGSPQPQHF.

The chain couples TRBV7-2 to TRBJ1-1, with TRBD1 matching 9 bases. Losses at the gene ends were 5 bases for V and 7 bases for J; bases not matched to a gene: 11. Germline CDR1 SGHTA, CDR2 FQGNSA. The CDR3 sequence is 15 residues long. The CDR3 coding sequence is TGTGCCAGCAGCGCATCTGGGACAGGGAACCTTGAAGCTTTCTTT. This gives the protein CASSASGTGNLEAFF.

The chain is built from TRBV6-1 and TRBJ1-1; 7 bases are shared with TRBD1. Unmatched junction bases numbered 9, after V lost 4 bases and J lost 10 bases. Germline V CDR1 and CDR2: MNHNS, SASEGT. The CDR3 spans 13 residues. CDR3 sequence reads: CASSGTGDTGAFF. The CDR3 bases are TGTGCCAGCAGTGGGACAGGTGACACAGGAGCTTTCTTT.

V gene TRBV7-9 combines with J gene TRBJ2-1; D gene uncertain. Germline V gene data show CDR1 as SEHNR and CDR2 as FQNEAQ (reference sequence). The CDR3 totals 14 residues. V lost 5 bases and J lost 14, with 22 bases in between. CDR3: CASSNGPPPLGKFF. For the CDR3, the DNA is TGTGCCAGCAGCAACGGCCCGCCCCCCCTGGGGAAGTTCTTC.

The table lists this clone with a few counts. V usage is TRBV27 and J usage is TRBJ2-7; the D is unclear. V lost 3 bases and J 3 bases, leaving 15 bases between the germline ends. The CDR3 length is 15 residues. The germline V gene encodes CDR1 MNHEY and CDR2 SMNVEV (reference sequence). This chain's CDR3 is CASSFSNGRSYEQYF. The DNA for the CDR3 is TGTGCCAGCAGTTTTAGTAACGGAAGGAGCTACGAGCAGTACTTC.

This chain connects TRBV18 to TRBJ1-5; TRBD1 matches 7 bases. CDR1 KGHSH and CDR2 LQKENI come from the germline V gene. This CDR3 region has 15 residues. The trim removed 4 bases at V and 5 bases at J, leaving 8 bases unmatched. The CDR3 reads CASSLRRGQDQPQHF. CDR3 nucleotides: TGTGCCAGCTCACTACGGAGGGGGCAGGATCAGCCCCAGCATTTT. The whole variable domain, filled in from reference TRBV18 and TRBJ1-5, reads NAGVMQNPRHLVRRRGQEARLRCSPMKGHSHVYWYRQLPEEGLKFMVYLQKENIIDESGMPKERFSAEFPKEGPSILRIQQVVRGDSAAYFCASSLRRGQDQPQHFGDGTRLSIL.

The chain is built from TRBV27 and TRBJ2-1; D possibly matches TRBD1 or TRBD2 (5 bases each). The germline V gene has CDR1 MNHEY and CDR2 SMNVEV (reference sequence). V was trimmed by 7 bases and J by 6 bases, leaving 16 bases between them. The CDR3 contains 14 residues. Written as DNA, the CDR3 is TGTGCCAGCATCTCTCACGGGACCGTCAATGAGCAGTTCTTC. Protein product: CASISHGTVNEQFF.

The chain carries TRBV15 and TRBJ1-5; D is unresolved. CDR1 LNHNV and CDR2 YYDKDF come from the germline V gene (reference sequence). The CDR3 covers 13 residues. The ends were cut back, 2 bases at V and 7 bases at J, with 9 bases in the middle. The DNA for the CDR3 is TGTGCCACCAGCAGAAACAGCGGCCAGCCCCAGCATTTT. Its translation is CATSRNSGQPQHF.

This chain uses TRBV6-5 with TRBJ2-3; TRBD2 agrees at 12 bases. V trimming: 6 bases; J trimming: 2 bases; junction bases outside the gene matches: 3. The length of the CDR3 is 15 residues. Germline V CDR1 and CDR2: MNHEY, SVGAGI. The CDR3 region is CASRLAGGFTDTQYF. CDR3 nucleotide sequence: TGTGCCAGCAGACTAGCGGGAGGCTTCACAGATACGCAGTATTTT.

The genes are TRBV6-1 and TRBJ1-2, with TRBD1 identical over 9 bases. V was pared by 4 bases and J by 5 bases, with 2 bases of the junction left unmatched. Germline CDR1 is MNHNS and CDR2 is SASEGT. The CDR3 spans 13 residues. The CDR3 region is CASSGQGGYGYTF. The CDR3 DNA reads TGTGCCAGCAGTGGACAGGGGGGATATGGCTACACCTTC.

This sequence joins TRBV7-2 and TRBJ2-3, with 14 positions matching TRBD2. CDR3 length equals 17 residues. V was pared by 1 base and J by 6 bases, with 6 bases of the junction left unmatched. Germline CDR1 SGHTA, CDR2 FQGNSA. CDR3 region: CASSLVGTSGRSDTQYF. The CDR3 bases are TGTGCCAGCAGCTTAGTAGGGACTAGCGGGAGATCGGATACGCAGTATTTT.

The gene calls are TRBV5-1 and TRBJ1-1; D ambiguous. CDR1 is SGHRS, CDR2 YFSETQ, per germline. This CDR3 has 13 residues. V lost 4 bases to trimming and J lost 2 bases, with 9 bases between them. CDR3 DNA sequence: TGCGCCAGCAGCGAACTGGGAAACACTGAAGCTTTCTTT. Translated: CASSELGNTEAFF.

The rearrangement joins TRBV10-2 to TRBJ2-7; maybe TRBD2 (6 bases). CDR1 WSHSY and CDR2 SAAADI come from the germline V gene. There are 14 residues in the CDR3. Trimming removed 11 bases from V and 0 bases from J, with 17 bases in between. CDR3 in DNA: TGCGCCTGCCCCGGGATAGCGGTCTCCTACGAGCAGTACTTC. Amino acid sequence: CACPGIAVSYEQYF.

The chain joins TRBV6-5 to TRBJ1-4; D may be TRBD1 (5 bases). Germline-derived CDR1 and CDR2 are MNHEY and SVGAGI. The CDR3 totals 14 residues. V gave up 8 bases and J gave up 8 bases, with 18 bases separating them. In DNA, the CDR3 is TGTGCCAGCGGGCTGCGGGGGTTAAAGGAAAAACTGTTTTTT. It yields the protein CASGLRGLKEKLFF.

The chain couples TRBV18 to TRBJ1-1, with D possibly TRBD1 on 6 matching bases. V gave up 4 bases and J gave up 1 base, with 22 bases separating them. This CDR3 has 18 amino acids. The germline V gene has CDR1 KGHSH and CDR2 LQKENI. CDR3 bases: TGTGCCAGCTCACTATCAATGGGGGCGAGGGTCACGAACACTGAAGCTTTCTTT. This codes for CASSLSMGARVTNTEAFF.

This chain uses TRBV5-6 with TRBJ2-1; 12 nucleotides line up with TRBD2. The CDR3 runs to 16 residues. Trimming removed 2 bases from V and 4 bases from J; junction bases left unmatched: 4. The germline CDR1 and CDR2 sequences are SGHDT and YYEEEE. The CDR3 is CASSFPGTSGYNEQFF. The CDR3, as DNA: TGTGCCAGCAGCTTCCCCGGGACTAGCGGGTACAATGAGCAGTTCTTC.

V usage is TRBV6-5 and J usage is TRBJ1-6; TRBD1 aligns across 7 bases. Germline V lookup: CDR1 MNHEY, CDR2 SVGAGI. V lost 6 bases, J lost 9 bases, and 5 bases stayed unmatched. The CDR3 has 13 amino acids. CDR3 DNA sequence: TGTGCCAGCAGGGGACAGACCTCTTCACCCCTCCACTTT. Protein sequence: CASRGQTSSPLHF.

The V and J genes are TRBV6-6 and TRBJ2-7; possibly TRBD1 for D (5 bases). V lost 2 bases and J 6 bases, leaving 11 bases between the germline ends. CDR1 MNHNY and CDR2 SVGAGI come from the germline V gene (reference sequence). This CDR3 has 13 amino acids. DNA for the CDR3: TGTGCCAGCAGTTACGACAGAGAGGTCGAGCAGTACTTC. Amino acid sequence: CASSYDREVEQYF.

With respect to this clone: The conserved final phenylalanine or tryptophan is absent from the CDR3, which likely points to a read error. The chain uses TRBV28 and TRBJ1-4; 7 positions agree with TRBD1. The CDR3 is 15 residues long. Looked up from germline, CDR1 is MDHEN and CDR2 is SYDVKM. V was clipped by 5 bases and J by 3 bases; unmatched bases: 6. In DNA form, the CDR3 reads TGTGCCAGCAGTAAATCAAGGGGGCCTAATGAAAAACTGTTTCTT. It encodes CASSKSRGPNEKLFL.

This rearrangement joins TRBV2 to TRBJ2-5; 10 nucleotides agree with TRBD2. J was trimmed by 2 bases and V by 10 bases; bases with no gene match: 7. From germline, CDR1 is SNHLY and CDR2 FYNNEI. The CDR3 is 14 amino acids. The CDR3 DNA is TGTGCCACCCGAGCGGGAGGGTCTCAAGAGACCCAGTACTTC. It codes for CATRAGGSQETQYF.